These T cell receptor beta chains were read from a single sample in a study of identical twins. TCRdb fed the 5' RACE reads into MiXCR, producing one record per CDR3 protein. The sample lists a few hundred thousand distinct CDR3 sequences, over 8.5% occurring once. The same sample was also studied in work on yellow fever vaccine responses in identical twins.

The sequencing sample was made of PBMCs. All receptors derive from a woman under 30 in good health. The CDR3 runs from the conserved cysteine through the conserved F or W. Fields, in order: clone size, V gene, J gene, D gene, CDR3 protein, CDR3 DNA. D genes are given only for firm matches. Rows may omit the clone size; those that give it use once, few, many or a size class.

>.|TRBV3-1|TRBJ2-3|TRBD1
CASSQEEGTGGYGLVTDTQYF
TGTGCCAGCAGCCAAGAGGAGGGGACAGGGGGCTACGGATTAGTCACAGATACGCAGTATTTT
>many|TRBV28|TRBJ2-7|TRBD1
CASSFRGQYEQYF
TGTGCCAGCAGTTTTAGGGGACAGTACGAGCAGTACTTC
>many|TRBV29-1|TRBJ1-1|.
CSGRDSGIPNTEAFF
TGCAGCGGCCGGGATTCGGGGATTCCAAACACTGAAGCTTTCTTT
>many|TRBV4-3|TRBJ2-7|TRBD2
CASSRAGGSYEQYF
TGTGCCAGCAGTAGAGCGGGGGGCTCCTACGAGCAGTACTTC
>few|TRBV7-9|TRBJ2-2|.
CASTRAGELFF
TGTGCCAGCACCCGGGCCGGGGAGCTGTTTTTT
>many|TRBV15|TRBJ2-7|.
CATSREGRRESYEQYF
TGTGCCACCAGCAGAGAGGGACGGAGAGAATCCTACGAGCAGTACTTC
>many|TRBV5-1|TRBJ2-7|TRBD1
CASSRGQGHYEQYF
TGCGCCAGCAGCCGGGGACAGGGCCACTACGAGCAGTACTTC
>few|TRBV7-2|TRBJ2-3|TRBD2
CASRGTSVGTDTQYF
TGTGCCAGCAGGGGGACTAGCGTGGGCACAGATACGCAGTATTTT
>many|TRBV9|TRBJ2-2|TRBD2
CASSVASGPAGGYTGELFF
TGTGCCAGCAGCGTAGCATCCGGTCCAGCGGGGGGGTACACCGGGGAGCTGTTTTTT
>.|TRBV20-1|TRBJ2-3|.
CSARDWLKLESDTQYF
TGCAGTGCTAGAGATTGGTTAAAACTAGAGTCTGATACGCAGTATTTT
>many|TRBV14|TRBJ2-5|TRBD2
CASSRLAGGETQYF
TGTGCCAGCAGCCGACTAGCGGGAGGGGAGACCCAGTACTTC
>.|TRBV12-3/TRBV12-4|TRBJ2-7|.
CASSYKGAGALYEQYF
TGTGCCAGCAGCTACAAGGGGGCGGGGGCACTTTACGAGCAGTACTTC
>few|TRBV4-3|TRBJ2-1|TRBD2
CASSLSGSGSEQFF
TGCGCCAGCAGCCTTTCCGGTAGCGGGAGTGAGCAGTTCTTC
>.|TRBV6-4|TRBJ2-1|.
CASSRLRVRDSPYYSYNEQFF
TGTGCCAGCAGTAGACTCAGGGTGCGGGACTCCCCTTACTATTCCTACAATGAGCAGTTCTTC
>few|TRBV5-1|TRBJ2-5|.
CASSLQRSKQETQYF
TGCGCCAGCAGCTTGCAGAGAAGTAAACAAGAGACCCAGTACTTC
>many|TRBV7-8|TRBJ2-3|.
CASSVGVDTQYF
TGTGCCAGCAGCGTCGGGGTTGATACGCAGTATTTT
>.|TRBV19|TRBJ2-5|.
CASSIGLLGQETQYF
TGTGCCAGTAGTATCGGCCTCTTGGGGCAAGAGACCCAGTACTTC
>many|TRBV4-3|TRBJ2-2|TRBD1
CASSQFIPGGAAGGELFF
TGCGCCAGCAGCCAATTCATCCCAGGGGGCGCAGCAGGCGGGGAGCTGTTTTTT
>.|TRBV20-1|TRBJ1-5|.
CSARDGQITGNQPQHF
TGCAGTGCTAGAGACGGGCAGATCACGGGCAATCAGCCCCAGCATTTT
>.|TRBV12-3/TRBV12-4|TRBJ2-1|TRBD1
CASSPHPTGGTYNEQFF
TGTGCCAGCAGTCCACACCCGACAGGGGGCACCTACAATGAGCAGTTCTTC
>many|TRBV3-1|TRBJ2-2|TRBD2
CASSAPSGGAFGELFF
TGTGCCAGCAGCGCCCCTAGCGGGGGGGCCTTCGGGGAGCTGTTTTTT
>.|TRBV7-9|TRBJ1-1|TRBD1
CGTDRLGTEAFF
TGTGGGACGGACAGGTTGGGCACTGAAGCTTTCTTT
>once|TRBV7-8|TRBJ2-3|TRBD2
CASSFRSGLAGGQTDTQYF
TGTGCCAGCAGCTTTCGGTCGGGACTAGCGGGAGGGCAAACAGATACGCAGTATTTT
>many|TRBV6-2/TRBV6-3|TRBJ2-7|TRBD1
CASSLDRGRAEQYF
TGTGCCAGCAGTCTGGACAGGGGGCGCGCCGAGCAGTACTTC
>many|TRBV6-1|TRBJ2-2|.
CASSIPQGGFPGELFF
TGTGCCAGCAGCATTCCTCAGGGAGGATTTCCCGGGGAGCTGTTTTTT
>many|TRBV10-3|TRBJ2-7|TRBD1
CAISGGTGGNEQYF
TGTGCCATCAGTGGGGGGACAGGGGGGAACGAGCAGTACTTC
>.|TRBV5-1|TRBJ2-1|.
CASSYGSPVYDEQFF
TGCGCCAGCAGTTACGGGTCCCCCGTGTACGATGAGCAGTTCTTC
>many|TRBV12-5|TRBJ2-1|.
CASGLEAPGREQFF
TGTGCTAGTGGTTTGGAAGCCCCCGGCCGGGAGCAGTTCTTC
>few|TRBV6-2/TRBV6-3|TRBJ2-4|.
CASSRSSAKAKNIQYF
TGTGCCAGCAGCCGCTCCAGCGCAAAAGCCAAAAACATTCAGTACTTC
>.|TRBV5-1|TRBJ1-3|.
CASAPSAGSSGNTIYF
TGCGCCAGCGCCCCTTCGGCGGGGAGCTCCGGAAACACCATATATTTT
>.|TRBV27|TRBJ2-5|TRBD2
CASSLQGTSGWKGTQYF
TGTGCCAGCAGTCTCCAAGGGACTAGCGGGTGGAAAGGGACCCAGTACTTC
>.|TRBV9|TRBJ1-2|.
CASSGARLFTNYGYTF
TGTGCCAGCAGCGGGGCCAGGCTTTTCACTAACTATGGCTACACCTTC
>.|TRBV12-5|TRBJ2-1|TRBD2
CASGRPTSGANEQFF
TGTGCTAGTGGGCGTCCTACTAGCGGGGCTAATGAGCAGTTCTTC
>many|TRBV27|TRBJ2-3|.
CASSLMALTVTDTQYF
TGTGCCAGCAGTTTAATGGCACTCACAGTCACAGATACGCAGTATTTT
>many|TRBV7-9|TRBJ2-5|.
CASSLAFSWGKETQYF
TGTGCCAGCAGCTTAGCATTTTCTTGGGGGAAAGAGACCCAGTACTTC
>.|TRBV20-1|TRBJ1-1|.
CSASFLNRGTEAFF
TGCAGTGCTAGTTTCCTAAACCGTGGCACTGAAGCTTTCTTT
>many|TRBV28|TRBJ2-7|TRBD1
CASRDRAPYEQYF
TGTGCCAGCCGGGACAGGGCACCCTACGAGCAGTACTTC
>few|TRBV6-1|TRBJ2-1|TRBD2
CASRPLAGGHNEQFF
TGTGCCAGCAGACCACTAGCGGGGGGGCACAATGAGCAGTTCTTC
>few|TRBV28|TRBJ1-5|TRBD1
CASSFEQGVGNQPQHF
TGTGCCAGCAGTTTCGAACAGGGGGTAGGGAATCAGCCCCAGCATTTT
>few|TRBV5-1|TRBJ2-3|TRBD2
CASSANPGLAGYTQYF
TGCGCCAGCAGCGCTAACCCGGGACTAGCGGGATATACGCAGTATTTT